The 10 T cell receptor beta chains presented below share a single source sample, sequenced in a study of T-cell memory formation after mild COVID-19. MiXCR was run by TCRdb on the 5' RACE reads, yielding one entry per CDR3 protein. The sample includes 70,000 to 100,000 distinct CDR3 sequences, about 13% seen only once; the top ten take roughly a quarter. Sample: PBMCs or a T cell subset sorted from them (not recorded which). These receptors came from an adult woman who had mild COVID-19 (a few samples of this study predate the infection). Cell type and time point are not known.

This clonotype was detected ten times or more. The gene calls are TRBV6-5 and TRBJ2-7; 8 bases align to TRBD2. J was trimmed by 7 bases and V by 5 bases; bases with no gene match: 13. This CDR3 region has 15 residues. The V gene's germline CDR1 is MNHEY and CDR2 SVGAGI. DNA of the CDR3: TGTGCCAGCAGTCCCTTAGCGGGAACCCACGGGGAGCAGTACTTC. Its translation is CASSPLAGTHGEQYF.

In its sample, this clonotype was seen many times. This sequence joins TRBV7-6 and TRBJ2-3, with D perhaps TRBD1 or TRBD2 (5 bases each). Germline V lookup: CDR1 SGHVS, CDR2 FNYEAQ. The V end was cut by 4 bases, the J end by 2 bases, with 10 bases between. The CDR3 spans 14 residues. The CDR3 DNA follows: TGTGCCAGCAGCTGGGACGTTTTCACAGATACGCAGTATTTT. This encodes CASSWDVFTDTQYF. Supplemented by reference TRBV7-6 and TRBJ2-3, the full variable domain reads GAGVSQSPRYKVTKRGQDVALRCDPISGHVSLYWYRQALGQGPEFLTYFNYEAQQDKSGLPNDRFSAERPEGSISTLTIQRTEQRDSAMYRCASSWDVFTDTQYFGPGTRLTVL.

The V and J genes are TRBV12-3 or TRBV12-4 and TRBJ1-4; D might be TRBD1 (5 bases). V was trimmed by 6 bases and J by 8 bases, leaving 16 bases between them. The CDR3 has 14 residues. Written as DNA, the CDR3 is TGTGCCAGCAGCCTGGGACGAGGGGACGAAAAACTGTTTTTT. This codes for CASSLGRGDEKLFF.

The rearrangement links TRBV7-8 to TRBJ2-5; D is undetermined. In germline, CDR1 is SGHVS, CDR2 FQNEAQ. The CDR3 runs 13 residues. V was shortened by 2 bases and J by 6 bases, with 10 bases between the two germline ends. The CDR3 DNA follows: TGTGCCAGCAGCTTATCGGGTATGCAGACCCAGTACTTC. Translating it yields CASSLSGMQTQYF.

V is TRBV19 and J is TRBJ1-5; no definite D call. This CDR3 region has 13 residues. V lost 5 bases and J 3 bases, leaving 8 bases between the germline ends. CDR1 and CDR2 from the germline V gene are LNHDA and SQIVND (reference sequence). The CDR3 DNA follows: TGTGCCAGTAGTTTCAGCCTCAATCAGCCCCAGCATTTT. Protein product: CASSFSLNQPQHF.

This clonotype was seen ten or more times. J is TRBJ2-2 and V is TRBV7-8; 7 nucleotides line up with TRBD1. The CDR3 loop spans 17 amino acids. Unmatched junction bases numbered 11, after V lost 4 bases and J lost 3 bases. Germline V CDR1 and CDR2: SGHVS, FQNEAQ. CDR3 DNA sequence: TGTGCCAGCAGCTCACCTTACAGGGGCGAGGACACCGGGGAGCTGTTTTTT. It is translated as CASSSPYRGEDTGELFF.

This clonotype appeared a few times. The rearrangement joins TRBV19 to TRBJ2-1, with 10 bases that match TRBD2. V lost 3 bases to trimming and J lost 6 bases; unmatched junction nucleotides: 5. The germline V gene has CDR1 LNHDA and CDR2 SQIVND (reference sequence). This CDR3 is 15 amino acids long. CDR3 DNA sequence: TGTGCCAGTAGTATGCGAGCGGGAGGGGGCAATGAGCAGTTCTTC. This sequence encodes CASSMRAGGGNEQFF. Supplemented by reference TRBV19 and TRBJ2-1, the full variable domain reads DGGITQSPKYLFRKEGQNVTLSCEQNLNHDAMYWYRQDPGQGLRLIYYSQIVNDFQKGDIAEGYSVSREKKESFPLTVTSAQKNPTAFYLCASSMRAGGGNEQFFGPGTRLTVL.

This clonotype was detected a few times. This sequence joins TRBV7-8 and TRBJ1-3; D is undetermined. Trimming removed 11 bases from V and 4 bases from J, with 6 bases in between. The CDR3 totals 10 residues. Germline V gene lookup returns CDR1 SGHVS and CDR2 FQNEAQ. The CDR3 coding sequence is TGTGCCTCCGGGGGAAACACCATATATTTT. The encoded protein is CASGGNTIYF.

DNA for the CDR3: TGTGCCTGGAGTGTAGCGTCTAGCACAGATACGCAGTATTTT. It translates to CAWSVASSTDTQYF. The V and J genes are TRBV30 and TRBJ2-3, with D hard to call. The V and J ends lost 0 bases and 0 bases respectively, with 7 bases between them. Germline loops: CDR1 GTSNPN, CDR2 SVGIG (reference sequence). The CDR3 loop spans 14 amino acids.

The V and J genes are TRBV29-1 and TRBJ2-6, with D perhaps TRBD1 or TRBD2 (6 bases each). The germline V gene has CDR1 SQVTM and CDR2 ANQGSEA. The V gene lost 5 bases and the J gene lost 0 bases, with 14 bases spanning the gap. The CDR3 has 16 residues. CDR3 in amino acids: CSVSGVGASGANVLTF. The CDR3, as DNA: TGCAGCGTTTCGGGGGTGGGGGCCTCTGGGGCCAACGTCCTGACTTTC.